These T cell receptor beta chains were read from a single sample in a study of T-cell reconstitution after alpha-beta-depleted transplantation in children. TCRdb reanalysed the PCR reads using MiXCR and keeps one entry per CDR3 protein. The data show 450,000 to 700,000 distinct CDR3 sequences, 27% seen once. Here the sequenced sample was PBMCs, taken before TCRalphabeta/CD19-depleted stem cell transplant. These receptor sequences come from a boy in the first two years of life with Wiskott-Aldrich syndrome, due to receive a stem cell transplant. The CDR3 runs from the conserved cysteine through the conserved F or W. The order of the fields is V gene, D gene, clone size, J gene, CDR3 DNA, CDR3 protein. D genes are given only for firm matches. The size entry is marked missing in some rows and otherwise reads once, few, many or a size class.

v_call: TRBV7-8
d_call: TRBD1
clone_size: NA
j_call: TRBJ1-4
cdr3_nt: TGTGCCAGCAGCAAGCAGACAGGGGATGAAAAACTGTTTTTT
cdr3_aa: CASSKQTGDEKLFF

v_call: TRBV5-1
d_call: NA
clone_size: few
j_call: TRBJ2-3
cdr3_nt: TGCGCCAGCAGCTTCTCCCAGGGCACAGATACGCAGTATTTT
cdr3_aa: CASSFSQGTDTQYF

v_call: TRBV5-1
d_call: NA
clone_size: few
j_call: TRBJ2-1
cdr3_nt: TGCGCCAGCAGCTTGGCGATCGGGAGCTCCTACAATGAGCAGTTCTTC
cdr3_aa: CASSLAIGSSYNEQFF

v_call: TRBV6-1
d_call: TRBD1
clone_size: NA
j_call: TRBJ1-5
cdr3_nt: TGTGCCAGCAGTGAGTTGCGCAGGGGGTATCAGCCCCAGCATTTT
cdr3_aa: CASSELRRGYQPQHF

v_call: TRBV9
d_call: NA
clone_size: NA
j_call: TRBJ2-7
cdr3_nt: TGTGCCACCAAGGGCGACACGGGCGGAGGACCCTACGAGCAGTACTTC
cdr3_aa: CATKGDTGGGPYEQYF

v_call: TRBV5-1
d_call: NA
clone_size: NA
j_call: TRBJ2-5
cdr3_nt: TGCGCCAGCAGCTTGCGCAGTTACCAAGAGACCCAGTACTTC
cdr3_aa: CASSLRSYQETQYF

v_call: TRBV10-3
d_call: TRBD2
clone_size: NA
j_call: TRBJ2-7
cdr3_nt: TGTGCCATCAGTTTGCGGGGGGCGTTCTACGAGCAGTACTTC
cdr3_aa: CAISLRGAFYEQYF

v_call: TRBV12-3/TRBV12-4
d_call: NA
clone_size: NA
j_call: TRBJ1-3
cdr3_nt: TGTGCCAGCAGTGGGATATCGGGACCGTTCTCTGGAAACACCATATATTTT
cdr3_aa: CASSGISGPFSGNTIYF

v_call: TRBV5-1
d_call: TRBD2
clone_size: NA
j_call: TRBJ2-1
cdr3_nt: TGCGCCAGCAGCTCCCCTCGACTAGCGACGTACAATGAGCAGTTCTTC
cdr3_aa: CASSSPRLATYNEQFF

v_call: TRBV11-1
d_call: NA
clone_size: few
j_call: TRBJ2-1
cdr3_nt: TGTGCCAGCAGCTTAGGGCCTAGCGCAAACAATGAGCAGTTCTTC
cdr3_aa: CASSLGPSANNEQFF

v_call: TRBV7-9
d_call: TRBD1
clone_size: NA
j_call: TRBJ1-4
cdr3_nt: TGTGCCAGCAGCCACCCACCGGGACAGAGTAATGAAAAACTGTTTTTT
cdr3_aa: CASSHPPGQSNEKLFF

v_call: TRBV12-3/TRBV12-4
d_call: TRBD1
clone_size: few
j_call: TRBJ1-2
cdr3_nt: TGTGCCAGCGGTAGCTTGACAGGGGGCCTTGGCTACACCTTC
cdr3_aa: CASGSLTGGLGYTF

v_call: TRBV5-1
d_call: TRBD1
clone_size: few
j_call: TRBJ2-3
cdr3_nt: TGCGCCAGCGGCCGACAGGGTATCTCAGCAGATACGCAGTATTTT
cdr3_aa: CASGRQGISADTQYF

v_call: TRBV10-3
d_call: NA
clone_size: few
j_call: TRBJ2-3
cdr3_nt: TGTGCCATCAGTAATAAGGGAGATACGCAGTATTTT
cdr3_aa: CAISNKGDTQYF

v_call: TRBV5-6
d_call: NA
clone_size: NA
j_call: TRBJ2-1
cdr3_nt: TGTGCCAGCTATCAATCGGAACTCGCCTTCAATAATGAGCAGTTCTTC
cdr3_aa: CASYQSELAFNNEQFF

v_call: TRBV18
d_call: NA
clone_size: few
j_call: TRBJ1-5
cdr3_nt: TGTGCCAGCTCACAGGGGGATAGCAATCAGCCCCAGCATTTT
cdr3_aa: CASSQGDSNQPQHF

v_call: TRBV5-1
d_call: NA
clone_size: NA
j_call: TRBJ2-3
cdr3_nt: TGCGCCAGCAGCTTGGACAGGCCCCTCACAGATACGCAGTATTTT
cdr3_aa: CASSLDRPLTDTQYF

v_call: TRBV20-1
d_call: NA
clone_size: NA
j_call: TRBJ1-2
cdr3_nt: TGCAGTGCTAGGGGCCGGGGCGGCGATGGCTACACCTTC
cdr3_aa: CSARGRGGDGYTF

v_call: TRBV4-2
d_call: NA
clone_size: few
j_call: TRBJ1-2
cdr3_nt: TGTGCCAGCAGCCAAGATTTCGGCCGCTCACCTTATGGCTACACCTTC
cdr3_aa: CASSQDFGRSPYGYTF

v_call: TRBV5-6
d_call: NA
clone_size: few
j_call: TRBJ2-2
cdr3_nt: TGTGCCAGCAGCTTTGGTCCCGTGGCCGGGGAGCTGTTTTTT
cdr3_aa: CASSFGPVAGELFF

v_call: TRBV12-3/TRBV12-4
d_call: NA
clone_size: NA
j_call: TRBJ1-5
cdr3_nt: TGTGCCAGCAGCCAGATCGGGCCCCAGCATTTT
cdr3_aa: CASSQIGPQHF

v_call: TRBV5-1
d_call: TRBD2
clone_size: many
j_call: TRBJ2-3
cdr3_nt: TGCGCCAGCAGCTCGGGACTAGCGGGAGGGAGCACAGATACGCAGTATTTT
cdr3_aa: CASSSGLAGGSTDTQYF

v_call: TRBV25-1
d_call: NA
clone_size: few
j_call: TRBJ1-1
cdr3_nt: TGTGCCAGCAGATCATACACTGAAGCTTTCTTT
cdr3_aa: CASRSYTEAFF

v_call: TRBV20-1
d_call: NA
clone_size: NA
j_call: TRBJ2-7
cdr3_nt: TGCAGTGCTAGTGAGAGACTAAACTACGAGCAGTACTTC
cdr3_aa: CSASERLNYEQYF

v_call: TRBV5-6
d_call: TRBD1
clone_size: NA
j_call: TRBJ1-5
cdr3_nt: TGTGCCAGCAGCTTGGCCGGGACAGGGCTGTTGCCCCAGCATTTT
cdr3_aa: CASSLAGTGLLPQHF

v_call: TRBV29-1
d_call: TRBD2
clone_size: once
j_call: TRBJ2-7
cdr3_nt: TGCAGCGTGGGTCTGGGACTAGCACGTCTCGAGCAGTACTTC
cdr3_aa: CSVGLGLARLEQYF

v_call: TRBV5-1
d_call: NA
clone_size: NA
j_call: TRBJ2-7
cdr3_nt: TGCGCCAGCAGTTCCGGGATTGGGACCTACGAGCAGTACTTC
cdr3_aa: CASSSGIGTYEQYF

v_call: TRBV7-9
d_call: NA
clone_size: NA
j_call: TRBJ2-7
cdr3_nt: TGTGCCAGCAGCCATTCCATGCGGAGTTACGAGCAGTACTTC
cdr3_aa: CASSHSMRSYEQYF

v_call: TRBV28
d_call: NA
clone_size: NA
j_call: TRBJ2-3
cdr3_nt: TGTGCCAGCACAGCAGGGTGGAGCACAGATACGCAGTATTTT
cdr3_aa: CASTAGWSTDTQYF

v_call: TRBV7-8
d_call: NA
clone_size: few
j_call: TRBJ2-3
cdr3_nt: TGTGCCAGCAGCTTAGGTTATCCCCCAACCGGTACGCAGTATTTT
cdr3_aa: CASSLGYPPTGTQYF

v_call: TRBV3-1
d_call: TRBD2
clone_size: few
j_call: TRBJ2-7
cdr3_nt: TGTGCCAGCAGCCAAGGTAGCGGGGCCTTCCACGAGCAGTACTTC
cdr3_aa: CASSQGSGAFHEQYF

v_call: TRBV7-2
d_call: NA
clone_size: few
j_call: TRBJ2-7
cdr3_nt: TGTGCCAGCGCCATTAACTACGAGCAGTACTTC
cdr3_aa: CASAINYEQYF